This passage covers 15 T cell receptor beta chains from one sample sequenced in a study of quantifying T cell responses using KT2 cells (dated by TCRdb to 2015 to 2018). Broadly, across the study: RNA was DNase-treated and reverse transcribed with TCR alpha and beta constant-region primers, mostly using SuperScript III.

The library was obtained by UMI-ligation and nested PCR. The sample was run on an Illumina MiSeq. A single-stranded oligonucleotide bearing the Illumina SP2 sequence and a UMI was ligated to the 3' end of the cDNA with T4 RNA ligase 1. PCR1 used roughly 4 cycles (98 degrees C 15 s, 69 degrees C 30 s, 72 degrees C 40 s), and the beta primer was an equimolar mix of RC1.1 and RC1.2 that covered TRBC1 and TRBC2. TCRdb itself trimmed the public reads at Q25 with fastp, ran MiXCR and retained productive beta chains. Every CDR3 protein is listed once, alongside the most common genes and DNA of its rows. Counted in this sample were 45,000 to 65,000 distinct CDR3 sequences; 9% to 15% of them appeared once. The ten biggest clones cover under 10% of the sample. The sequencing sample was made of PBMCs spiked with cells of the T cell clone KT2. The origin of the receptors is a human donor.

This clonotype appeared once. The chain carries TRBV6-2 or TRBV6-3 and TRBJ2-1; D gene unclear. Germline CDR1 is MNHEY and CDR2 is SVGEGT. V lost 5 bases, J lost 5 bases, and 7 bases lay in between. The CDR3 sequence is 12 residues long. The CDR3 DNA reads TGTGCCAGCAGTCTCGTGAACAATGAGCAGTTCTTC. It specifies CASSLVNNEQFF.

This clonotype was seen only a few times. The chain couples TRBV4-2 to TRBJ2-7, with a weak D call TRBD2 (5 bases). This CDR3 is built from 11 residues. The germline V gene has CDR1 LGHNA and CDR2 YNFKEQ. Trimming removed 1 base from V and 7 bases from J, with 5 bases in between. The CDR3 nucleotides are TGTGCCAGCAGCCAAGCGGGAGAGCAGTACTTC. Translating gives CASSQAGEQYF.

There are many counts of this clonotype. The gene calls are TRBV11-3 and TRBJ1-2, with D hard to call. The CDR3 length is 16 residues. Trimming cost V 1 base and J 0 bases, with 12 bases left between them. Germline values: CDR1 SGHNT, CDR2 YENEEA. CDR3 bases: TGTGCCAGCAGCTTAGGGGAGGGCAGTCCTAACTATGGCTACACCTTC. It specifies CASSLGEGSPNYGYTF. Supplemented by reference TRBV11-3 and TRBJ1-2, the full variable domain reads EAGVVQSPRYKIIEKKQPVAFWCNPISGHNTLYWYLQNLGQGPELLIRYENEEAVDDSQLPKDRFSAERLKGVDSTLKIQPAELGDSAVYLCASSLGEGSPNYGYTFGSGTRLTVV.

The CDR3 is CASSLGGGFTGNEQFF. CDR3 DNA sequence: TGTGCCAGCAGCTTAGGGGGGGGTTTTACAGGAAATGAGCAGTTCTTC. V usage is TRBV7-2 and J usage is TRBJ2-1; 7 nucleotides agree with TRBD2. Germline V gives CDR1 SGHTA, CDR2 FQGNSA. Germline trimming cut 1 base from V and 7 bases from J; bases unmatched to any gene: 10. The CDR3 is 16 residues long.

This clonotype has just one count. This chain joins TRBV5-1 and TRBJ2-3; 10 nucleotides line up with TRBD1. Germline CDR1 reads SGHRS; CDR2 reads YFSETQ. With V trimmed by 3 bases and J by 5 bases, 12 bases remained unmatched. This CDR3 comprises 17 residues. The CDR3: CASSSTGQGLIGDTQYF. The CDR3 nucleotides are TGCGCCAGCAGCTCGACGGGACAGGGGTTGATTGGAGATACGCAGTATTTT.

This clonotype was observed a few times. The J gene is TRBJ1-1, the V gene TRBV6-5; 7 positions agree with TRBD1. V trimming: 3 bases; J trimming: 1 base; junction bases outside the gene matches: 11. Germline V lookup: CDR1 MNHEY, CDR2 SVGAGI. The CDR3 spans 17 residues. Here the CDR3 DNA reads TGTGCCAGCAGTTATAATTGGGAAGGGGGCCCGAACACTGAAGCTTTCTTT. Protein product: CASSYNWEGGPNTEAFF.

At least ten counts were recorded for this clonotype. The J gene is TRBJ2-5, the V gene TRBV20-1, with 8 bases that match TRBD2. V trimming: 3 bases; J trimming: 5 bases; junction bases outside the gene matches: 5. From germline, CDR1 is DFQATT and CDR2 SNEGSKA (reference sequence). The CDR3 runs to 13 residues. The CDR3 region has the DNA TGCAGTGCTAGTAGCGGGATAGGTGAGACCCAGTACTTC. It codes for CSASSGIGETQYF.

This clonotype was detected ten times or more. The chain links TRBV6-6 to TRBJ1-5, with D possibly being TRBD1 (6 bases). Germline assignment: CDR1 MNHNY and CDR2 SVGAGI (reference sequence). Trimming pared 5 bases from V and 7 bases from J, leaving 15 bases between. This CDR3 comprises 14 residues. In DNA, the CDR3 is TGTGCCAGCAGTGCTGACAGGTCCGTCCAGCCCCAGCATTTT. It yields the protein CASSADRSVQPQHF.

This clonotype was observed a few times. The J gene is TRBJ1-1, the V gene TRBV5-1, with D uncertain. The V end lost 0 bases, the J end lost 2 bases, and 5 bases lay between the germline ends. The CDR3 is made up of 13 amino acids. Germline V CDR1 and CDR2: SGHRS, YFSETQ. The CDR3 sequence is CASSLDFNTEAFF. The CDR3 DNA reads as TGCGCCAGCAGCTTGGACTTTAACACTGAAGCTTTCTTT.

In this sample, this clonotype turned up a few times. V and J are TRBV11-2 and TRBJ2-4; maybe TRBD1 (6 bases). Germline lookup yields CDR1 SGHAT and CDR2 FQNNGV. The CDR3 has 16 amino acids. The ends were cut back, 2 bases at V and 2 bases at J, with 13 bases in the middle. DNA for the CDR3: TGTGCCAGCAGCTTAAGGGGGAGTGGGACCAAAAACATTCAGTACTTC. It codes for CASSLRGSGTKNIQYF.

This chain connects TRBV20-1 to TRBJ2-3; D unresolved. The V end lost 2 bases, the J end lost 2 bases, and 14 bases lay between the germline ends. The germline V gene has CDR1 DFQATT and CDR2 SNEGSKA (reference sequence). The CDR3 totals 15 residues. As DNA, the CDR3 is TGCAGTGCTAGACCGTGGGTGGGGAACACAGATACGCAGTATTTT. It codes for CSARPWVGNTDTQYF.

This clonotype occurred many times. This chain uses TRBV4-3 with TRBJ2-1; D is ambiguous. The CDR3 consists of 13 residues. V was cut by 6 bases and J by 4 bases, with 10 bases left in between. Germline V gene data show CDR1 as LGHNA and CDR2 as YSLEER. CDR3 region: CASSPYPYNEQFF. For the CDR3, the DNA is TGCGCCAGCAGTCCCTACCCGTACAATGAGCAGTTCTTC.

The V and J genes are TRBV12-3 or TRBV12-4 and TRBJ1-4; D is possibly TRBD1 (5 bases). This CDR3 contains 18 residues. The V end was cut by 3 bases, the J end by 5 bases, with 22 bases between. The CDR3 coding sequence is TGTGCCAGCAGTTTCTTACTGTTACGGGACCGTCCGAATGAAAAACTGTTTTTT. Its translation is CASSFLLLRDRPNEKLFF.

CDR3 nucleotide sequence: TGTGCCAGCAGCCAAGATCATGGGGGCTTGGGTGAGCAGTTCTTC. It yields the protein CASSQDHGGLGEQFF. The chain carries TRBV3-1 and TRBJ2-1; TRBD1 is a possible D gene (6 bases). With 0 bases removed from V and 9 bases from J, the gap between germline ends came to 15 bases. Germline values: CDR1 LGHDT, CDR2 YNNKEL (reference sequence). The CDR3 is 15 residues long.

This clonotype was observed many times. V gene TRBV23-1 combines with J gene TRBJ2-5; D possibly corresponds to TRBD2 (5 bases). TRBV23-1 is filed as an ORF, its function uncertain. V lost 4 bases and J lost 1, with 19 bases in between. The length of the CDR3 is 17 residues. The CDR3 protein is CASSPPLDTGIQETQYF. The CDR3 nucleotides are TGCGCCAGCAGTCCCCCCCTAGATACGGGGATCCAAGAGACCCAGTACTTC.